Listed below are T cell receptor beta chains from one sample, sequenced in a study of read filtering for tumor transcriptome and immune sequencing. TCRdb processed the reads anew with MiXCR; each CDR3 protein has one entry. The table lists 93,000 or so distinct CDR3 sequences, 20% to 25% of them singletons. Material: a population of CD138-negative cells sorted from bone marrow. The origin of the receptors is a donor aged 40 or older with multiple myeloma. Both conserved end residues are part of each CDR3. The D gene is left open where the match is weak. Only some rows state a clone size, as once, few, many or a class for expanded clones.

abundance: many; d_gene: NA; v_gene: TRBV18; j_gene: TRBJ1-6; CDR3aa: CASSPQGDNSPLHF; CDR3nt: TGTGCCAGCTCACCGCAGGGTGATAATTCACCCCTCCACTTT
abundance: NA; d_gene: TRBD1; v_gene: TRBV5-5; j_gene: TRBJ2-3; CDR3aa: CASSSVSGQSTDTQYF; CDR3nt: TGTGCCAGCAGCTCCGTGTCGGGACAGTCCACAGATACGCAGTATTTT
abundance: many; d_gene: TRBD1; v_gene: TRBV5-1; j_gene: TRBJ2-7; CDR3aa: CASGTGTGPHEQYF; CDR3nt: TGCGCCAGCGGTACTGGGACAGGTCCCCACGAGCAGTACTTC
abundance: NA; d_gene: TRBD1; v_gene: TRBV5-1; j_gene: TRBJ2-1; CDR3aa: CASSGTGKGKFF; CDR3nt: TGCGCCAGCAGCGGGACAGGTAAAGGCAAGTTCTTC
abundance: many; d_gene: NA; v_gene: TRBV20-1; j_gene: TRBJ1-2; CDR3aa: CSARVAQGYGYTF; CDR3nt: TGCAGTGCTAGAGTTGCCCAGGGCTATGGCTACACCTTC
abundance: many; d_gene: NA; v_gene: TRBV7-9; j_gene: TRBJ2-2; CDR3aa: CASSPSPPPGELFF; CDR3nt: TGTGCCAGCAGCCCCTCTCCTCCTCCCGGGGAGCTGTTTTTT
abundance: many; d_gene: NA; v_gene: TRBV7-8; j_gene: TRBJ1-5; CDR3aa: CASSLGQWRVAQPQHF; CDR3nt: TGTGCCAGCAGCTTAGGCCAGTGGAGGGTTGCTCAGCCCCAGCATTTT
abundance: many; d_gene: NA; v_gene: TRBV11-2; j_gene: TRBJ1-2; CDR3aa: CASTSYREPIGYGYTF; CDR3nt: TGTGCCAGCACATCCTACAGGGAACCAATCGGCTATGGCTACACCTTC
abundance: many; d_gene: TRBD1; v_gene: TRBV29-1; j_gene: TRBJ2-1; CDR3aa: CSVESPTGIDEQFF; CDR3nt: TGCAGCGTTGAAAGCCCGACAGGGATCGATGAGCAGTTCTTC
abundance: NA; d_gene: NA; v_gene: TRBV7-2; j_gene: TRBJ1-5; CDR3aa: CASSLSVNQPQHF; CDR3nt: TGTGCCAGCAGCTTATCAGTAAATCAGCCCCAGCATTTT
abundance: many; d_gene: TRBD2; v_gene: TRBV7-8; j_gene: TRBJ2-1; CDR3aa: CASSLTSGVNNEQFF; CDR3nt: TGTGCCAGCAGCTTAACTAGCGGGGTAAACAATGAGCAGTTCTTC
abundance: NA; d_gene: NA; v_gene: TRBV5-1; j_gene: TRBJ1-5; CDR3aa: CASSLEAGRNQPQHF; CDR3nt: TGCGCCAGCAGCTTGGAGGCGGGGCGCAATCAGCCCCAGCATTTT
abundance: many; d_gene: NA; v_gene: TRBV5-1; j_gene: TRBJ2-3; CDR3aa: CASSRADTQYF; CDR3nt: TGCGCCAGCAGCCGGGCAGATACGCAGTATTTT
abundance: NA; d_gene: NA; v_gene: TRBV20-1; j_gene: TRBJ1-2; CDR3aa: CSAGEGYGYTF; CDR3nt: TGCAGTGCCGGCGAAGGTTATGGCTACACCTTC
abundance: many; d_gene: NA; v_gene: TRBV2; j_gene: TRBJ2-7; CDR3aa: CASSGYYEQYF; CDR3nt: TGTGCCAGCAGTGGCTACTACGAGCAGTACTTC
abundance: NA; d_gene: TRBD1; v_gene: TRBV2; j_gene: TRBJ2-3; CDR3aa: CASSPLRTGGISDTQYF; CDR3nt: TGTGCCAGCAGTCCCCTGCGGACAGGGGGCATCTCAGATACGCAGTATTTT
abundance: few; d_gene: NA; v_gene: TRBV4-1; j_gene: TRBJ1-2; CDR3aa: CASTQGTGYTF; CDR3nt: TGCGCCAGCACCCAAGGTACCGGCTACACCTTC
abundance: many; d_gene: NA; v_gene: TRBV20-1; j_gene: TRBJ2-7; CDR3aa: CSAASGLTYEQYF; CDR3nt: TGCAGTGCTGCCTCGGGACTTACCTACGAGCAGTACTTC
abundance: many; d_gene: NA; v_gene: TRBV20-1; j_gene: TRBJ1-1; CDR3aa: CSAHRNTEAFF; CDR3nt: TGCAGTGCCCACAGGAACACTGAAGCTTTCTTT
abundance: few; d_gene: NA; v_gene: TRBV11-3; j_gene: TRBJ1-1; CDR3aa: CASSLRKSSQNTEAFF; CDR3nt: TGTGCTAGCAGCCTCAGGAAGTCGTCCCAGAACACTGAAGCTTTCTTT
abundance: few; d_gene: NA; v_gene: TRBV2; j_gene: TRBJ1-5; CDR3aa: CASSYRLNQPQHF; CDR3nt: TGTGCCAGCAGTTACAGACTCAATCAGCCCCAGCATTTT
abundance: many; d_gene: NA; v_gene: TRBV9; j_gene: TRBJ2-4; CDR3aa: CASSVGQGPKNIQYF; CDR3nt: TGTGCCAGCAGCGTAGGTCAGGGCCCAAAAAACATTCAGTACTTC
abundance: many; d_gene: NA; v_gene: TRBV11-2; j_gene: TRBJ1-4; CDR3aa: CASSLTTTNEKLFF; CDR3nt: TGTGCCAGCAGCTTAACCACCACTAATGAAAAACTGTTTTTT
abundance: NA; d_gene: NA; v_gene: TRBV7-9; j_gene: TRBJ2-5; CDR3aa: CASSQSNAGETQYF; CDR3nt: TGTGCCAGCAGCCAATCTAACGCGGGGGAGACCCAGTACTTC
abundance: many; d_gene: NA; v_gene: TRBV6-6; j_gene: TRBJ1-5; CDR3aa: CASSYSRYQGKLSNQPQHF; CDR3nt: TGTGCCAGCAGTTACTCGAGGTATCAGGGGAAATTGAGCAATCAGCCCCAGCATTTT
abundance: NA; d_gene: NA; v_gene: TRBV19; j_gene: TRBJ1-5; CDR3aa: CTSSNSPGNQPQHF; CDR3nt: TGTACCAGTAGTAATTCCCCGGGTAATCAGCCCCAGCATTTT
abundance: many; d_gene: TRBD2; v_gene: TRBV7-9; j_gene: TRBJ2-5; CDR3aa: CASELVASGVETQYF; CDR3nt: TGTGCCAGCGAGCTGGTTGCTAGCGGCGTAGAGACCCAGTACTTC
abundance: many; d_gene: NA; v_gene: TRBV19; j_gene: TRBJ2-2; CDR3aa: CASSLRTFGELFF; CDR3nt: TGTGCCAGTAGTCTTCGGACATTTGGGGAGCTGTTTTTT
abundance: many; d_gene: NA; v_gene: TRBV18; j_gene: TRBJ2-1; CDR3aa: CASSPGVEQFF; CDR3nt: TGTGCCAGCTCACCAGGGGTAGAGCAGTTCTTC
abundance: NA; d_gene: NA; v_gene: TRBV7-2; j_gene: TRBJ1-2; CDR3aa: CASSSTGGWMGGYTF; CDR3nt: TGTGCCAGCAGCTCAACGGGAGGGTGGATGGGTGGCTACACCTTC
abundance: many; d_gene: TRBD1; v_gene: TRBV3-1; j_gene: TRBJ2-6; CDR3aa: CASSPSDRGVLGANVLTF; CDR3nt: TGTGCCAGCAGCCCATCCGACAGGGGAGTGCTCGGGGCCAACGTCCTGACTTTC
abundance: many; d_gene: TRBD1; v_gene: TRBV7-9; j_gene: TRBJ2-5; CDR3aa: CASSSRDRGETQYF; CDR3nt: TGTGCCAGCAGCTCCAGGGACAGGGGAGAGACCCAGTACTTC
abundance: few; d_gene: TRBD1; v_gene: TRBV5-4; j_gene: TRBJ2-5; CDR3aa: CASSPGQTEETQYF; CDR3nt: TGTGCCAGCAGCCCGGGACAGACGGAAGAGACCCAGTACTTC
abundance: many; d_gene: NA; v_gene: TRBV18; j_gene: TRBJ2-1; CDR3aa: CASSPTTGGAYNEQFF; CDR3nt: TGTGCCAGCTCACCTACTACAGGGGGGGCGTACAATGAGCAGTTCTTC
abundance: few; d_gene: NA; v_gene: TRBV6-2/TRBV6-3; j_gene: TRBJ1-5; CDR3aa: CASRIYSNQPQHF; CDR3nt: TGTGCCAGTCGGATTTATAGCAATCAGCCCCAGCATTTT
abundance: NA; d_gene: NA; v_gene: TRBV6-6; j_gene: TRBJ1-4; CDR3aa: CASRGAMRHGNEKLFF; CDR3nt: TGTGCCAGCAGGGGCGCGATGAGGCATGGTAATGAAAAACTGTTTTTT
abundance: many; d_gene: TRBD2; v_gene: TRBV4-2; j_gene: TRBJ2-4; CDR3aa: CASSQDTPLAGGNIQYF; CDR3nt: TGTGCCAGCAGCCAAGATACCCCACTAGCGGGGGGAAACATTCAGTACTTC
abundance: NA; d_gene: NA; v_gene: TRBV29-1; j_gene: TRBJ2-1; CDR3aa: CSVLRRGNNEQFF; CDR3nt: TGCAGCGTCCTCCGGCGGGGAAACAATGAGCAGTTCTTC
abundance: many; d_gene: NA; v_gene: TRBV28; j_gene: TRBJ2-1; CDR3aa: CASVAQSNEQFF; CDR3nt: TGTGCCTCTGTGGCGCAGTCCAATGAGCAGTTCTTC